The clone carrying this T cell receptor (beta chain) appeared a single time. Its specificity is unknown. A sample-barcoded 5' primer and a J-beta primer mix were used in a second PCR of about 6 to 11 cycles. MiXCR, run by TCRdb on the 5' RACE reads, gives a single entry per CDR3 protein. The sample holds around 620,000 distinct CDR3 sequences, roughly 29% seen once. CDR1 is DFQATT, CDR2 SNEGSKA, per germline (reference sequence). CDR3 length equals 12 residues. V dropped 3 bases and J dropped 5 bases, with 10 bases sitting between them. This sample is part of a study of blood T cells in healthy people across ages. General study points: It was held that the diversity estimates obtained from one million T cells were underestimates.

The sequence derives from a woman in her seventies in good health. The chain has TRBV20-1 and TRBJ2-5; tentatively, D is TRBD1 or TRBD2 (6 bases each). Material: blood. This CDR3 is CSASGGMETQYF. The CDR3 DNA follows: TGCAGTGCTAGCGGGGGCATGGAGACCCAGTACTTC.